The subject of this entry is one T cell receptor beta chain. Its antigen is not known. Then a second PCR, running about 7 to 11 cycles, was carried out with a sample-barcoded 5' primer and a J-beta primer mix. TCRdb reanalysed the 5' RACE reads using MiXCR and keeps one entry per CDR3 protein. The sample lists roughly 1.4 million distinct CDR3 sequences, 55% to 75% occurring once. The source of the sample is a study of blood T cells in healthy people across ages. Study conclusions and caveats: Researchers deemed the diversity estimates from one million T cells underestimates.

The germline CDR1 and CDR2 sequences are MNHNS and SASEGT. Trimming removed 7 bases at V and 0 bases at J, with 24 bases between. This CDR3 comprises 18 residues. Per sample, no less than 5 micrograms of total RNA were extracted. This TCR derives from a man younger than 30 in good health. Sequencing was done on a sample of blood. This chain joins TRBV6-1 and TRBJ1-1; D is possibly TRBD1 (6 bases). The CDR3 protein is CASTATRSGGPMNTEAFF. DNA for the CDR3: TGTGCCAGCACCGCGACCCGCTCGGGGGGCCCCATGAACACTGAAGCTTTCTTT.